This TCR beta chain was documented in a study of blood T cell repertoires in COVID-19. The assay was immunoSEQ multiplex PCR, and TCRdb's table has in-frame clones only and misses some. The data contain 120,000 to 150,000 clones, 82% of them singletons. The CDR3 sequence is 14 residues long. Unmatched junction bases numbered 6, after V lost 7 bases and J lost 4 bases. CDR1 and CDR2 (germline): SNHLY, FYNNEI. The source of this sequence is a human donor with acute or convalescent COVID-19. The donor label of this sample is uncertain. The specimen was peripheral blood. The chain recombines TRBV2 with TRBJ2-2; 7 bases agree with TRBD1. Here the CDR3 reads CASKKGAGTGELFF. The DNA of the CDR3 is TGTGCCAGCAAAAAGGGGGCGGGCACCGGGGAGCTGTTTTTT.